The sequence of this TCR beta chain was determined in a study of cytomegalovirus exposure and HLA in healthy donors. Across the study: The 500 to 750 first-cohort repertoires and the 95 to 150 validation repertoires shared the same platform, a later analysis reported.

The donors formed part of the approximately 130-subject validation cohort, distinct from the approximately 670-subject first cohort. Findings and limits, study-wide: A list of about 180 TCR beta chains associated with cytomegalovirus was given.

Sequencing was performed with immunoSEQ multiplex PCR; in TCRdb, only in-frame clones are kept and a portion is missing. This table has about 75,000 clones, over 80% appearing once. The CDR3 spans 14 residues. Germline V gene data show CDR1 as MNHEY and CDR2 as SVGAGI. V was clipped by 5 bases and J by 1 base, with 11 bases between them. Regarding this clone: As yet, its antigen is unknown.

The sequenced sample consisted of PBMCs. The chain carries TRBV6-5 and TRBJ1-1; perhaps TRBD1 as D (5 bases). The origin of this receptor is a man aged 25-40 years in good health and CMV-seronegative. CDR3 nucleotide sequence: TGTGCCAGCAGTCCCGACGGGGGGAACACTGAAGCTTTCTTT. Amino acids: CASSPDGGNTEAFF.